One and the same sample provided the 29 T cell receptor beta chains below, sequenced in a study of T cell responses to AZD1222 COVID-19 vaccine. Repertoires were generated with immunoSEQ multiplex PCR, while TCRdb's copy carries only in-frame clones and drops some. The data show approximately 120,000 clones, around 87% seen once. Here the sequenced sample was peripheral blood, taken 28 days after the second AZD1222 dose. The receptors here all came from an adult who received the AZD1222 COVID-19 vaccine.

This chain uses TRBV28 with TRBJ1-6, with a tentative D call TRBD1 (5 bases). From germline, CDR1 is MDHEN and CDR2 SYDVKM. V lost 3 bases and J lost 8, with 14 bases in between. The CDR3 sequence is 15 residues long. The CDR3 reads CASSLGLEFDSPLHF. DNA for the CDR3: TGTGCCAGCAGTTTGGGGCTCGAATTTGATTCACCCCTCCACTTT.

The chain employs TRBV12-3 or TRBV12-4 and TRBJ1-1; a possible D gene is TRBD1 (5 bases). V gave up 7 bases and J gave up 1 base, with 10 bases separating them. This CDR3 has 13 residues. CDR3 nucleotides: TGTGCCAGCACCCCAGGGAAGAACACTGAAGCTTTCTTT. It encodes CASTPGKNTEAFF.

The gene calls are TRBV9 and TRBJ2-7; a possible D gene is TRBD1 (6 bases). In germline, CDR1 is SGDLS, CDR2 YYNGEE. This CDR3 contains 13 residues. Trimming took 4 bases from V and 1 from J, leaving 9 bases between them. The CDR3 nucleotides are TGTGCCAGCAGCCAGGGACATTCCTACGAGCAGTACTTC. Amino acid sequence: CASSQGHSYEQYF. Variable domain in full (rest from reference TRBV9 and TRBJ2-7): DSGVTQTPKHLITATGQRVTLRCSPRSGDLSVYWYQQSLDQGLQFLIQYYNGEERAKGNILERFSAQQFPDLHSELNLSSLELGDSALYFCASSQGHSYEQYFGPGTRLTVT.

This clone was detected only once. CDR3 nucleotides: TGTGCCATCAGCGATATGTGGGACAGGGAGTCCGGTAATTCACCCCTCCACTTT. It codes for CAISDMWDRESGNSPLHF. The chain employs TRBV10-3 and TRBJ1-6, with 9 bases matching TRBD1. The CDR3 covers 18 residues. From germline, CDR1 is ENHRY and CDR2 SYGVKD. V shed 6 bases, J shed 6 bases, and the junction held 15 bases outside the gene matches.

V is TRBV6-4 and J is TRBJ1-6, with 9 bases matching TRBD1. CDR1 is MRHNA, CDR2 SNTAGT, per germline. The CDR3 consists of 14 residues. Unmatched junction bases numbered 4, after V lost 6 bases and J lost 7 bases. CDR3 nucleotide sequence: TGTGCCAGCAGCCGACAGGGGGTAAATTCACCCCTCCACTTT. The encoded protein is CASSRQGVNSPLHF.

J is TRBJ1-6 and V is TRBV5-1; D gene ambiguous. The CDR3 is 15 amino acids. The V end was cut by 0 bases, the J end by 7 bases, with 11 bases between. Germline CDR1 and CDR2: SGHRS and YFSETQ. CDR3 in DNA: TGCGCCAGCAGCTTGGCCGGGAGTTCGAATTCACCCCTCCACTTT. Translation gives CASSLAGSSNSPLHF.

The chain joins TRBV11-2 to TRBJ2-5; 7 nucleotides align to TRBD2. The V gene's germline CDR1 is SGHAT and CDR2 FQNNGV. Trimming removed 2 bases from V and 3 bases from J; junction bases left unmatched: 3. The CDR3 is made up of 14 amino acids. DNA of the CDR3: TGTGCCAGCAGCTTATACCGGGGGGAAGAGACCCAGTACTTC. This gives the protein CASSLYRGEETQYF. Full variable domain (rest looked up from reference TRBV11-2 and TRBJ2-5): EAGVAQSPRYKIIEKRQSVAFWCNPISGHATLYWYQQILGQGPKLLIQFQNNGVVDDSQLPKDRFSAERLKGVDSTLKIQPAKLEDSAVYLCASSLYRGEETQYFGPGTRLLVL.

The rearrangement joins TRBV19 to TRBJ2-2; 9 positions agree with TRBD2. Germline assignment: CDR1 LNHDA and CDR2 SQIVND (reference sequence). V shed 2 bases, J shed 3 bases, and the junction held 1 base outside the gene matches. The length of the CDR3 is 15 residues. The CDR3 region has the DNA TGTGCCAGTAGTATAAGCGGGAGGCACACCGGGGAGCTGTTTTTT. It encodes CASSISGRHTGELFF.

The J gene is TRBJ1-6, the V gene TRBV30, with D possibly matching TRBD1 (6 bases). The CDR3 totals 15 residues. The germline V gene encodes CDR1 GTSNPN and CDR2 SVGIG (reference sequence). The V end lost 3 bases, the J end lost 0 bases, and 9 bases lay between the germline ends. The CDR3 DNA follows: TGTGCCTGGAGGACAGGCAGCTCCTATAATTCACCCCTCCACTTT. It codes for CAWRTGSSYNSPLHF.

The CDR3 spells CASSHGLAGEQFF. CDR3 nucleotide sequence: TGTGCCAGCAGCCACGGACTAGCGGGGGAGCAGTTCTTC. The chain joins TRBV7-9 to TRBJ2-1; 12 nucleotides agree with TRBD2. From germline, CDR1 is SEHNR and CDR2 FQNEAQ (reference sequence). CDR3 length: 13 residues. V lost 5 bases to trimming and J lost 10 bases; unmatched junction nucleotides: 3.

The chain combines TRBV6-2 or TRBV6-3 with TRBJ2-3; the match to TRBD2 covers 7 bases. The CDR3 totals 16 residues. The germline gives CDR1 MNHEY, CDR2 SVGEGT. V shed 0 bases and J 1 base; nucleotides not matched to a gene: 4. The CDR3 nucleotides are TGTGCCAGCAGTTACTCGGGACTACTCGGCACAGATACGCAGTATTTT. This encodes CASSYSGLLGTDTQYF.

The chain carries TRBV6-6 and TRBJ2-7; TRBD2 agrees at 8 bases. The J segment lost 6 bases and the V segment lost 2 bases, leaving 6 bases of the junction unmatched. The CDR3 is made up of 14 amino acids. Germline loops: CDR1 MNHNY, CDR2 SVGAGI (reference sequence). In DNA, the CDR3 is TGTGCCAGCAGTTACGGGACTAGTCTGGCCGAGCAGTACTTC. It specifies CASSYGTSLAEQYF.

This clone came up once. V usage is TRBV6-5 and J usage is TRBJ1-2; tentatively, D is TRBD1 (5 bases). Trimming removed 2 bases from V and 4 bases from J, with 17 bases in between. CDR1 and CDR2 (germline): MNHEY, SVGAGI. The CDR3 covers 16 residues. As DNA, the CDR3 is TGTGCCAGCAGTTACCTGACAGCTATGGGGGGCTATGGCTACACCTTC. Translating gives CASSYLTAMGGYGYTF.

The chain couples TRBV7-9 to TRBJ2-5, with D perhaps being TRBD1 or TRBD2 (6 bases each). This CDR3 contains 16 residues. Trimming took 4 bases from V and 5 from J, leaving 20 bases between them. Per germline, CDR1 SEHNR and CDR2 FQNEAQ (reference sequence). The CDR3 sequence: CASSSNREEGMETQYF. The CDR3 region has the DNA TGTGCCAGCAGCTCTAACAGGGAGGAGGGCATGGAGACCCAGTACTTC.

The gene calls are TRBV24-1 and TRBJ2-7, with D perhaps matching TRBD2 (5 bases). This CDR3 comprises 13 residues. V gave up 5 bases and J gave up 5 bases, with 12 bases separating them. Per germline, CDR1 KGHDR and CDR2 SFDVKD. CDR3 in DNA: TGTGCCACCAGTGGAGGGTCCCTACACGAGCAGTACTTC. It yields the protein CATSGGSLHEQYF.

The V and J genes are TRBV5-4 and TRBJ1-6, with a weak D call TRBD1 (5 bases). CDR3 size: 12 residues. From germline, CDR1 is SGHNT and CDR2 YYREEE (reference sequence). The V and J ends lost 0 bases and 11 bases respectively, with 6 bases between them. The CDR3 reads CASSLAGTPLHF. The CDR3 region has the DNA TGTGCCAGCAGCTTGGCAGGGACACCCCTCCACTTT.

V is TRBV18 and J is TRBJ1-4; a possible D gene is TRBD1 (5 bases). This CDR3 comprises 17 residues. Germline loops: CDR1 KGHSH, CDR2 LQKENI. The germline V and J ends were trimmed by 2 bases and 3 bases, with 16 bases remaining between them. The CDR3 coding sequence is TGTGCCAGCTCACCAATCTTCAGGGACCGGGCTAATGAAAAACTGTTTTTT. Translation: CASSPIFRDRANEKLFF.

The J gene is TRBJ2-5, the V gene TRBV7-3; TRBD2 aligns across 9 bases. Germline V gives CDR1 SGHTA, CDR2 FQGTGA. V lost 5 bases, J lost 9 bases, and 7 bases stayed unmatched. CDR3 size: 13 residues. CDR3 DNA: TGTGCCAGCAGCGCCAGCGGGGGGATTGCCCAGTACTTC. Protein product: CASSASGGIAQYF. The variable domain in full, completed from reference TRBV7-3 and TRBJ2-5, reads GAGVSQTPSNKVTEKGKYVELRCDPISGHTALYWYRQSLGQGPEFLIYFQGTGAADDSGLPNDRFFAVRPEGSVSTLKIQRTERGDSAVYLCASSASGGIAQYFGPGTRLLVL.

The chain employs TRBV28 and TRBJ1-1; D perhaps matches TRBD1 (5 bases). This CDR3 spans 20 amino acids. Germline V gene sequence: CDR1 MDHEN, CDR2 SYDVKM. Trimming left V 5 bases short and J 1 base short, with 29 bases between. The CDR3 DNA follows: TGTGCCAGCAGTCTCCGGAGAAGGGTAGGGGCCACCGGTAAGAACACTGAAGCTTTCTTT. Translation gives CASSLRRRVGATGKNTEAFF.

The rearrangement links TRBV7-9 to TRBJ1-1; D not resolved. The germline CDR1 and CDR2 sequences are SEHNR and FQNEAQ (reference sequence). V was trimmed by 3 bases and J by 3 bases, leaving 5 bases between them. This CDR3 comprises 12 residues. CDR3 sequence reads: CASSFGDTEAFF. CDR3 DNA: TGTGCCAGCAGCTTTGGGGACACTGAAGCTTTCTTT.

The chain has TRBV5-8 and TRBJ2-5, with 12 positions matching TRBD2. The V and J ends lost 4 bases and 3 bases, in that order; junction bases with no gene match: 7. The CDR3 extends over 16 amino acids. CDR1 SGHTS and CDR2 YDEGEE come from the germline V gene. CDR3 bases: TGTGCCAGCAGCCCTACTAGCGGGGGGCGGGAAGAGACCCAGTACTTC. This translates into CASSPTSGGREETQYF. The variable domain in full, with the rest retrieved from reference TRBV5-8 and TRBJ2-5, is EAGVTQSPTHLIKTRGQQATLRCSPISGHTSVYWYQQALGLGLQFLLWYDEGEERNRGNFPPRFSGRQFPNYSSELNVNALELEDSALYLCASSPTSGGREETQYFGPGTRLLVL.

This chain uses TRBV19 with TRBJ2-2; D ambiguous. Germline V gene data show CDR1 as LNHDA and CDR2 as SQIVND (reference sequence). This CDR3 contains 13 residues. Deletions cut 10 bases from V and 2 bases from J, with 11 bases between. The CDR3 DNA follows: TGTGCCATAGGCGACATTAACACCGGGGAGCTGTTTTTT. Its translation is CAIGDINTGELFF.

The rearrangement links TRBV11-2 to TRBJ1-1; 10 bases fit TRBD1. Germline trimming cut 2 bases from V and 5 bases from J; bases unmatched to any gene: 11. Germline V gene sequence: CDR1 SGHAT, CDR2 FQNNGV. This CDR3 is 17 amino acids long. The CDR3 is CASSLRGGGQGFTEAFF. Here the CDR3 DNA reads TGTGCCAGCAGCTTAAGGGGCGGGGGACAGGGGTTTACTGAAGCTTTCTTT.

The chain couples TRBV7-8 to TRBJ2-1, with D unresolved. Per the germline V gene, CDR1 is SGHVS and CDR2 is FQNEAQ. The CDR3 has 12 residues. V was shortened by 1 base and J by 6 bases, with 4 bases between the two germline ends. CDR3 DNA: TGTGCCAGCAGCTTAGGGACCAATGAGCAGTTCTTC. Its translation is CASSLGTNEQFF.

In nucleotides, the CDR3 is TGTGCCAGCAGTAGGACAGTCGTCGGCTACACCTTC. It translates to CASSRTVVGYTF. The chain joins TRBV28 to TRBJ1-2; tentatively, D is TRBD1 (6 bases). The V and J ends lost 5 bases and 8 bases respectively, with 12 bases between them. The CDR3 totals 12 residues. CDR1 and CDR2 (germline): MDHEN, SYDVKM.

This rearrangement joins TRBV7-2 to TRBJ2-4, with 8 nucleotides matching TRBD1. This CDR3 has 14 residues. With 1 base clipped from V and 5 bases from J, the junction kept 1 base outside the gene matches. In germline, CDR1 is SGHTA, CDR2 FQGNSA. The DNA for the CDR3 is TGTGCCAGCAGCTTAGGGGGACAGGAAAACATTCAGTACTTC. It codes for CASSLGGQENIQYF.

V gene TRBV10-3 combines with J gene TRBJ1-1, with 7 bases aligning to TRBD1. CDR1 is ENHRY, CDR2 SYGVKD, per germline. Losses at the gene ends were 6 bases for V and 6 bases for J; bases not matched to a gene: 10. The CDR3 runs 14 residues. The CDR3 here is CAISHLGDSAEAFF. The CDR3 coding sequence is TGTGCCATCAGCCACCTGGGGGACAGCGCTGAAGCTTTCTTT.

This clone has more than one count but fewer than ten. V usage is TRBV6-2 or TRBV6-3 and J usage is TRBJ2-5; D is perhaps TRBD1 (6 bases). CDR3 length equals 13 residues. Trimming pared 2 bases from V and 13 bases from J, leaving 17 bases between. Germline V gene sequence: CDR1 MNHEY, CDR2 SVGEGT. This CDR3 reads CASSYGTRGPRYF. In DNA form, the CDR3 reads TGTGCCAGCAGTTACGGGACCAGGGGTCCTCGGTACTTC.

The CDR3 sequence is CASSSSSTYEQYF. In nucleotides, the CDR3 is TGTGCCAGCAGTTCGAGTTCTACCTACGAGCAGTACTTC. The rearrangement links TRBV6-5 to TRBJ2-7; D is ambiguous. Trimming cost V 4 bases and J 2 bases, with 9 bases left between them. CDR3 length: 13 amino acids. CDR1 is MNHEY and CDR2 is SVGAGI in the germline V gene.